This is a list of T cell receptor beta chains from one sample in a study of cytomegalovirus exposure and HLA in healthy donors. This table comes from immunoSEQ multiplex PCR, and its TCRdb copy is limited to in-frame clones, with some not included. The sample carries some 110,000 clones, 70% to 80% recorded once. Sequences were obtained from PBMCs. All receptors derive from a woman aged 45-65 years in good health and CMV-seropositive. CDR3s leave out the opening cysteine and the closing phenylalanine or tryptophan.

CDR3aa: ASFAGTGGTDTQY; v_gene: TRBV5-1
CDR3aa: ASSARLADSYNEQF; v_gene: TRBV9
CDR3aa: ASSLPNYEQY; v_gene: TRBV5-1
CDR3aa: ASSDFQGEAF; v_gene: TRBV6-4
CDR3aa: ASSSGGGARYGYT; v_gene: TRBV7-2
CDR3aa: ASTVPGGTNEKLF; v_gene: TRBV19
CDR3aa: ASSLDRGSLT; v_gene: TRBV7-9
CDR3aa: ASSIGTAYEQY; v_gene: TRBV19
CDR3aa: ASSLDTRGAF; v_gene: TRBV11-2
CDR3aa: ASSVGRENTIY; v_gene: TRBV9
CDR3aa: ASSHSYEQY; v_gene: TRBV6-6